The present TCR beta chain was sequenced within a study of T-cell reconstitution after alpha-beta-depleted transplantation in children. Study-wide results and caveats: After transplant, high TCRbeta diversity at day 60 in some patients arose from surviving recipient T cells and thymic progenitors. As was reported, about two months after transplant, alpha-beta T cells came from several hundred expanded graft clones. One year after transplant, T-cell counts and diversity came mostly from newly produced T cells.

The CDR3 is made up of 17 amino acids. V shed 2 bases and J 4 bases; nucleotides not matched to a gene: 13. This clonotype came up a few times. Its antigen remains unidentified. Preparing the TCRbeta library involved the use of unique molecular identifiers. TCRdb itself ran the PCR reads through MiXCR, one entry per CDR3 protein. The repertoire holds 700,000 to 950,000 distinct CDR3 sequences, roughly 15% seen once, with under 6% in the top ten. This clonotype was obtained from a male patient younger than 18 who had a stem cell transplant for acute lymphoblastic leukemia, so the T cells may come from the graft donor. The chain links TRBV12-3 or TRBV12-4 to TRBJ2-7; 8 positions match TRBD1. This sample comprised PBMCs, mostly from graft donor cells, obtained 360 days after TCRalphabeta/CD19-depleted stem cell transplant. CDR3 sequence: CASSLKRLVDRAYEQYF. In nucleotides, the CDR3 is TGTGCCAGCAGTTTAAAGCGCCTCGTGGACAGGGCATACGAGCAGTACTTC.